Below, one T cell receptor beta chain is given with its context. What it binds is not known. Germline-derived CDR1 and CDR2 are MNHEY and SVGAGI. This CDR3 comprises 14 residues. V shed 7 bases and J shed 1 base, with 13 bases lying between them. This entry is derived from a study of cytomegalovirus exposure and HLA in healthy donors. It was with 60 Vbeta and 13 Jbeta primers that the PCR ran. The repertoire was sequenced with immunoSEQ multiplex PCR; TCRdb's copy has only in-frame clones and lacks some. The data hold 150,000 to 200,000 clones, with about three quarters observed a single time. Findings and caveats of the study: A later analysis found that most CMV-associated TCR beta chains appeared HLA-restricted. Using a false discovery rate of 0.05, a later analysis showed that some 16,000 TCR beta sequences were associated with HLA alleles.

V usage is TRBV6-5 and J usage is TRBJ1-1; D might be TRBD1 (6 bases). Sequenced sample: PBMCs. The receptor was isolated from a middle-aged woman in good health and CMV-seronegative. The CDR3 reads CASKQGQANTEAFF. The CDR3 DNA sequence: TGTGCCAGCAAACAGGGACAAGCGAACACTGAAGCTTTCTTT.